This T cell receptor beta chain was sequenced during a study of cytomegalovirus exposure and HLA in healthy donors. On the study more broadly: In an early release, HLA-typed donors contributed 90 million or so unique TCR sequences.

Germline CDR1 and CDR2: SGHRS and YFSETQ. With 0 bases removed from V and 4 bases from J, the gap between germline ends came to 7 bases. The CDR3 runs 13 residues. The PCR made use of 60 Vbeta and 13 Jbeta primers. Using immunoSEQ multiplex PCR, the repertoire was profiled, and TCRdb retains in-frame clones only, with some absent. Of some 170,000 clones listed, around 77% are singletons. This clonotype was obtained from a woman in her 30s in good health and CMV-seronegative. V and J are TRBV5-1 and TRBJ1-1; D is perhaps TRBD1 (5 bases). Sequenced sample: PBMCs. The CDR3 sequence is CASSLGGGTEAFF. For the CDR3, the DNA is TGCGCCAGCAGCTTGGGGGGGGGCACTGAAGCTTTCTTT.